Each of the 32 T cell receptor beta chains below was sequenced from the same sample in a study of blood T cell repertoires in COVID-19. Only in-frame clones appear in the TCRdb table, and some are missing; sequencing was by immunoSEQ multiplex PCR. This sample yields some 340,000 clones, of which 65% to 85% are seen a single time; 2.5% to 3.5% belongs to the top ten. Sequencing was performed on peripheral blood. The receptors here all came from a man between 25 and 39 years old with active or convalescent COVID-19.

This clone was recorded once. CDR3 amino acids: CASSLESAGGYNEQFF. The CDR3 coding sequence is TGTGCCAGCAGCTTAGAGTCAGCGGGGGGATACAATGAGCAGTTCTTC. The chain couples TRBV11-3 to TRBJ2-1; 9 bases are a match to TRBD2. Germline assignment: CDR1 SGHNT and CDR2 YENEEA. Trimming cost V 0 bases and J 4 bases; bases outside gene matches: 4. This CDR3 region has 16 residues.

V and J are TRBV19 and TRBJ1-4; D gene unclear. The ends were cut back, 3 bases at V and 1 base at J, with 6 bases in the middle. The CDR3 totals 14 residues. Germline lookup yields CDR1 LNHDA and CDR2 SQIVND (reference sequence). CDR3: CASSMRVTNEKLFF. DNA of the CDR3: TGTGCCAGTAGTATGAGGGTAACTAATGAAAAACTGTTTTTT.

This clone has more than one count but fewer than ten. The chain joins TRBV7-7 to TRBJ2-1, with D possibly being TRBD1 (7 bases). The V gene lost 5 bases and the J gene lost 9 bases, with 14 bases spanning the gap. CDR3 length equals 13 residues. Germline V gene data show CDR1 as SSHAT and CDR2 as FNYEAQ (reference sequence). CDR3 region: CASSRGQGGEQFF. The CDR3 coding sequence is TGTGCCAGCAGCCGCGGCCAGGGGGGTGAGCAGTTCTTC.

This clone was seen only once. The chain recombines TRBV25-1 with TRBJ2-7, with 10 bases fitting TRBD1. Trimming took 3 bases from V and 2 from J; bases not matched to a gene: 1. Germline CDR1 MGHDK, CDR2 SYGVNS. The CDR3 covers 14 residues. The CDR3 is CASSETGGTYEQYF. The CDR3 DNA is TGTGCCAGCAGTGAGACAGGGGGCACCTACGAGCAGTACTTC.

The V call is TRBV7-2, the J call TRBJ2-5; D is perhaps TRBD2 (6 bases). The CDR3 loop spans 16 amino acids. Looked up from germline, CDR1 is SGHTA and CDR2 is FQGNSA. The V end lost 1 base, the J end lost 2 bases, and 14 bases lay between the germline ends. The CDR3 nucleotides read TGTGCCAGCAGCTTAGGCCACCTAGCGTTGCAAGAGACCCAGTACTTC. Translating it yields CASSLGHLALQETQYF.

V usage is TRBV30 and J usage is TRBJ1-2; 7 nucleotides agree with TRBD1. The CDR3 extends over 11 amino acids. Trimming at V came to 5 bases and at J to 8 bases, leaving 5 bases not matched to a gene. Germline V gene lookup returns CDR1 GTSNPN and CDR2 SVGIG (reference sequence). The CDR3 sequence is CAWDREGGYTF. CDR3 nucleotides: TGTGCCTGGGACAGGGAGGGCGGCTACACCTTC.

The rearrangement joins TRBV14 to TRBJ1-2; D is unclear. This CDR3 region has 14 residues. Germline V gene sequence: CDR1 SGHDN, CDR2 FVKESK. Trimming took 1 base from V and 8 from J, leaving 14 bases between them. The CDR3, as DNA: TGTGCCAGCAGCCAAGGGACCTCGCGGAGGGGCTACACCTTC. Residues: CASSQGTSRRGYTF.

In its sample, this clone was seen once. The chain has TRBV11-3 and TRBJ2-2, with D perhaps TRBD1 (5 bases). Trimming left V 5 bases short and J 3 bases short, with 7 bases between. The CDR3 is 13 residues long. Per germline, CDR1 SGHNT and CDR2 YENEEA. The CDR3 loop reads CASSLRDTGELFF. The DNA for the CDR3 is TGTGCCAGCAGCCTCAGGGACACCGGGGAGCTGTTTTTT.

V is TRBV11-2 and J is TRBJ2-7; perhaps TRBD1 as D (6 bases). V shed 0 bases and J shed 4 bases, with 16 bases lying between them. The CDR3 loop spans 16 amino acids. CDR1 is SGHAT and CDR2 is FQNNGV in the germline V gene. The CDR3 DNA follows: TGTGCCAGCAGCTTAGATCCCCGACAGGCCCTTTACGAGCAGTACTTC. Protein product: CASSLDPRQALYEQYF.

This chain connects TRBV13 to TRBJ2-3; 8 nucleotides align to TRBD1. The CDR3 is 12 residues long. Germline assignment: CDR1 PRHDT and CDR2 FYEKMQ (reference sequence). Losses at the gene ends were 5 bases for V and 6 bases for J; bases not matched to a gene: 1. The CDR3 sequence: CASSQGADTQYF. DNA for the CDR3: TGTGCCAGCAGCCAGGGGGCGGATACGCAGTATTTT. The full variable domain, completed using reference TRBV13 and TRBJ2-3, is AAGVIQSPRHLIKEKRETATLKCYPIPRHDTVYWYQQGPGQDPQFLISFYEKMQSDKGSIPDRFSAQQFSDYHSELNMSSLELGDSALYFCASSQGADTQYFGPGTRLTVL.

The J gene is TRBJ1-2, the V gene TRBV28; D gene ambiguous. The CDR3 has 14 amino acids. Germline assignment: CDR1 MDHEN and CDR2 SYDVKM. Trimming pared 4 bases from V and 0 bases from J, leaving 9 bases between. CDR3 nucleotides: TGTGCCAGCAGTTCCCTCCCGGCTAACTATGGCTACACCTTC. Translation gives CASSSLPANYGYTF.

This sequence joins TRBV30 and TRBJ1-6, with 8 bases fitting TRBD1. After removal of 1 base from V and 5 bases from J, the junction contained 4 bases not matched to a gene. In germline, CDR1 is GTSNPN, CDR2 SVGIG (reference sequence). There are 15 residues in the CDR3. DNA for the CDR3: TGTGCCTGGAGTGCCCCGGGACAGGATAATTCACCCCTCCACTTT. As protein: CAWSAPGQDNSPLHF.

This chain joins TRBV9 and TRBJ1-2, with TRBD1 matching over 11 bases. The germline V gene has CDR1 SGDLS and CDR2 YYNGEE. The J segment lost 3 bases and the V segment lost 4 bases, leaving 2 bases of the junction unmatched. This CDR3 has 14 residues. The CDR3 sequence is CASSPGQGDYGYTF. The CDR3 DNA reads TGTGCCAGCAGCCCGGGACAGGGGGACTATGGCTACACCTTC. The entire variable domain, with the rest obtained from reference TRBV9 and TRBJ1-2, is as follows: DSGVTQTPKHLITATGQRVTLRCSPRSGDLSVYWYQQSLDQGLQFLIQYYNGEERAKGNILERFSAQQFPDLHSELNLSSLELGDSALYFCASSPGQGDYGYTFGSGTRLTVV.

This clone was recorded once. The chain is built from TRBV28 and TRBJ1-1, with a weak D call TRBD1 (6 bases). Looked up from germline, CDR1 is MDHEN and CDR2 is SYDVKM. Trimming took 5 bases from V and 0 from J, leaving 13 bases between them. The CDR3 sequence is 15 residues long. The CDR3 loop is CASSPYGQMNTEAFF. DNA of the CDR3: TGTGCCAGCAGTCCCTATGGACAGATGAACACTGAAGCTTTCTTT.

The gene calls are TRBV5-1 and TRBJ2-2; TRBD1 matches at 7 bases. After removal of 2 bases from V and 1 base from J, the junction contained 2 bases not matched to a gene. The CDR3 contains 15 residues. Germline CDR1 and CDR2: SGHRS and YFSETQ. The chain's CDR3 is CASSLRTGNTGELFF. The CDR3 DNA follows: TGCGCCAGCAGCTTACGGACAGGGAACACCGGGGAGCTGTTTTTT.

The DNA of the CDR3 is TGCGCCAGCAGCCCGGGAGTAGCGGGAGTTAGGTACAATGAGCAGTTCTTC. Protein sequence: CASSPGVAGVRYNEQFF. The genes are TRBV4-3 and TRBJ2-1, with 9 bases matching TRBD2. CDR1 and CDR2 (germline): LGHNA, YSLEER. The CDR3 spans 17 residues. Losses at the gene ends were 4 bases for V and 4 bases for J; bases not matched to a gene: 11.

V and J are TRBV7-2 and TRBJ1-1, with D possibly TRBD1 on 6 matching bases. V lost 3 bases and J lost 2, with 13 bases in between. Germline V gives CDR1 SGHTA, CDR2 FQGNSA. CDR3 length equals 15 residues. CDR3 in amino acids: CASSLANRVNTEAFF. The CDR3 DNA reads as TGTGCCAGCAGCTTGGCAAACAGGGTAAACACTGAAGCTTTCTTT.

The chain links TRBV9 to TRBJ1-6; TRBD1 might be the D (6 bases). From germline, CDR1 is SGDLS and CDR2 YYNGEE. This CDR3 spans 15 amino acids. The V end lost 0 bases, the J end lost 6 bases, and 10 bases lay between the germline ends. CDR3 protein: CASSVDQGSNSPLHF. In DNA form, the CDR3 reads TGTGCCAGCAGCGTAGATCAGGGGAGTAATTCACCCCTCCACTTT.

This chain links TRBV6-2 or TRBV6-3 with TRBJ2-5; 9 bases fit TRBD2. This CDR3 contains 16 residues. The J segment lost 4 bases and the V segment lost 4 bases, leaving 10 bases of the junction unmatched. CDR1 and CDR2 from the germline V gene are MNHEY and SVGEGT. This chain's CDR3 is CASSSPPRGGGETQYF. CDR3 nucleotide sequence: TGTGCCAGCAGTTCCCCCCCGCGGGGGGGCGGAGAGACCCAGTACTTC.

A few counts support this clone. This chain's CDR3 is CASSSTTSGSYYNEQFF. DNA for the CDR3: TGTGCCAGCAGTAGCACTACTAGCGGGAGCTACTACAATGAGCAGTTCTTC. The gene calls are TRBV6-2 or TRBV6-3 and TRBJ2-1; 11 nucleotides line up with TRBD2. Germline lookup yields CDR1 MNHEY and CDR2 SVGEGT. The CDR3 loop spans 17 amino acids. The V segment lost 5 bases and the J segment 3 bases; nucleotides outside the gene matches: 9.

The chain joins TRBV6-6 to TRBJ2-1; 7 bases map to TRBD2. V was clipped by 5 bases and J by 8 bases; unmatched bases: 12. This CDR3 comprises 15 residues. Germline lookup yields CDR1 MNHNY and CDR2 SVGAGI (reference sequence). The CDR3 nucleotides read TGTGCCAGCAGTACTTACCTGGGCGCGGGGGATGAGCAGTTCTTC. Its translation: CASSTYLGAGDEQFF.

This clone turned up a few times. The DNA for the CDR3 is TGTGCCAGCAAGGGAGGGACCGGTATTGTAGAGCCCCAGCATTTT. Protein product: CASKGGTGIVEPQHF. The chain combines TRBV2 with TRBJ1-5, with D possibly matching TRBD1 (5 bases). V dropped 7 bases and J dropped 8 bases, with 21 bases sitting between them. CDR1 SNHLY and CDR2 FYNNEI come from the germline V gene. The CDR3 consists of 15 residues.

The chain employs TRBV5-4 and TRBJ1-2; TRBD1 matches at 9 bases. Germline V gene data show CDR1 as SGHNT and CDR2 as YYREEE (reference sequence). The V gene end was trimmed by 3 bases and the J gene end by 0 bases; junction bases not matched to a gene: 9. The CDR3 totals 17 residues. The CDR3 sequence is CASSWKQGARANYGYTF. The CDR3 DNA reads TGTGCCAGCAGCTGGAAACAGGGGGCGAGGGCTAACTATGGCTACACCTTC.

This clone was recorded many times. This chain links TRBV7-2 with TRBJ1-4; D ambiguous. This CDR3 region has 14 residues. Trimming stripped 8 bases from V and 7 bases from J, with 17 bases between. Germline CDR1 is SGHTA and CDR2 is FQGNSA. This CDR3 reads CASSLAGVSEKLFF. The CDR3 coding sequence is TGTGCCAGCTCCTTAGCGGGAGTCTCTGAAAAACTGTTTTTT.

V is TRBV4-3 and J is TRBJ2-2; D is unresolved. Germline V gives CDR1 LGHNA, CDR2 YSLEER. The length of the CDR3 is 18 residues. Trimming took off 0 bases at V and 0 bases at J, with 14 bases between the two ends. CDR3 nucleotide sequence: TGCGCCAGCAGCCAAGATCCCCATGGCAGTTCGAACACCGGGGAGCTGTTTTTT. Translation: CASSQDPHGSSNTGELFF.

The chain has TRBV7-6 and TRBJ2-5, with TRBD2 identical over 13 bases. The V and J ends lost 3 bases and 3 bases, in that order; junction bases with no gene match: 4. The V gene's germline CDR1 is SGHVS and CDR2 FNYEAQ. There are 16 residues in the CDR3. The chain's CDR3 is CASSFTSGGAEETQYF. Here the CDR3 DNA reads TGTGCCAGCAGCTTCACTAGCGGGGGGGCCGAAGAGACCCAGTACTTC.

The chain employs TRBV3-1 (or the pseudogene TRBV3-2) and TRBJ2-1, with TRBD2 matching 11 bases. Germline values: CDR1 LGHDT, CDR2 YNNKEL (reference sequence). This CDR3 contains 15 residues. With V trimmed by 4 bases and J by 7 bases, 6 bases remained unmatched. The CDR3 DNA is TGTGCCAGCAGCCTAGCGGGAGGGCCTCGGAATGAGCAGTTCTTC. It specifies CASSLAGGPRNEQFF.

This chain links TRBV10-3 with TRBJ2-1; 10 bases map to TRBD2. In germline, CDR1 is ENHRY, CDR2 SYGVKD. CDR3 length: 14 amino acids. The junction had 6 bases not matched to a gene; V was cut back by 3 bases and J by 10 bases. The CDR3 DNA reads as TGTGCCATCAGTGATATAGCGGGAGGAGGAGAGCAGTTCTTC. Residues: CAISDIAGGGEQFF.

The chain uses TRBV4-1 and TRBJ1-5; 7 positions match TRBD1. V lost 4 bases to trimming and J lost 0 bases; unmatched junction nucleotides: 12. The CDR3 is made up of 18 amino acids. Germline V gene data show CDR1 as MGHRA and CDR2 as YSYEKL. This CDR3 reads CASSRGTAPLYSNQPQHF. CDR3 nucleotide sequence: TGCGCCAGCAGCCGCGGGACAGCCCCTCTCTATAGCAATCAGCCCCAGCATTTT.

The genes are TRBV6-5 and TRBJ2-7, with D possibly TRBD1 on 6 matching bases. Germline CDR1 reads MNHEY; CDR2 reads SVGAGI. V was pared by 4 bases and J by 3 bases, with 13 bases between. The CDR3 loop spans 14 amino acids. CDR3 residues: CASSFGQGYYEQYF. The CDR3 nucleotides read TGTGCCAGCAGTTTCGGGCAGGGGTACTACGAGCAGTACTTC.

As to this clone: Distinct nucleotide sequences in the sample also encode this CDR3. V is TRBV29-1 and J is TRBJ1-1; D might be TRBD1 (5 bases). V was clipped by 4 bases and J by 5 bases, with 14 bases between them. The CDR3 loop spans 13 amino acids. Germline CDR1 SQVTM, CDR2 ANQGSEA. The CDR3 bases are TGCAGCGTTGGGACGGGGGGAAATACTGAAGCTTTCTTT. Translated, it gives CSVGTGGNTEAFF. The full variable domain, its missing parts supplied by reference TRBV29-1 and TRBJ1-1, is SAVISQKPSRDICQRGTSLTIQCQVDSQVTMMFWYRQQPGQSLTLIATANQGSEATYESGFVIDKFPISRPNLTFSTLTVSNMSPEDSSIYLCSVGTGGNTEAFFGQGTRLTVV.

V is TRBV6-5 and J is TRBJ1-2; 9 bases align to TRBD1. Germline CDR1 MNHEY, CDR2 SVGAGI. The CDR3 is made up of 11 amino acids. J lost 14 bases, V lost 2 bases, and 3 bases had no gene match. CDR3 coding DNA: TGTGCCAGCAGTTACCGGGACAGGGAAACCTTC. This codes for CASSYRDRETF.